This T cell receptor (beta chain) is from a study of blood T cell repertoires in COVID-19. Study summary: T cells, B-cell-depleted T cells, or PBMCs supplied cDNA or gDNA.

Some clones are missing from TCRdb's copy, which holds only in-frame ones; the method was immunoSEQ multiplex PCR. The sample has approximately 74,000 clones, roughly 83% seen once. Looked up from germline, CDR1 is SGHRS and CDR2 is YFSETQ. The V segment lost 4 bases and the J segment 6 bases; nucleotides outside the gene matches: 4. The CDR3 is made up of 15 amino acids. The table lists this clone with a few counts. The J gene is TRBJ1-6, the V gene TRBV5-1, with 10 positions matching TRBD1. The source of this sequence is a man of 80 years or more with active or convalescent COVID-19. Sample: peripheral blood. The CDR3 DNA is TGCGCCAGCAGCGCTGGGACAGGGGTTAATTCACCCCTCCACTTT. Its protein product is CASSAGTGVNSPLHF.